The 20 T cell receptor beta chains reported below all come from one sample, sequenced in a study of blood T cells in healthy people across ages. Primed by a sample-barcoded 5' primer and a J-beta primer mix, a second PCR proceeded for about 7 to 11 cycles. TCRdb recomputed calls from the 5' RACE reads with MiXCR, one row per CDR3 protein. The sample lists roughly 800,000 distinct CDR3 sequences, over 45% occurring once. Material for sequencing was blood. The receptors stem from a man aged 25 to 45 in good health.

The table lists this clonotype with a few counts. CDR3 sequence reads: CASSLQTGAANYGYTF. DNA of the CDR3: TGTGCCAGCAGCTTACAAACCGGCGCAGCTAACTATGGCTACACCTTC. The V call is TRBV7-2, the J call TRBJ1-2; D is unclear. V was pared by 2 bases and J by 0 bases, with 13 bases between. The CDR3 runs 16 residues. Germline V gene lookup returns CDR1 SGHTA and CDR2 FQGNSA. Drawing the rest from reference TRBV7-2 and TRBJ1-2, the complete variable domain is GAGVSQSPSNKVTEKGKDVELRCDPISGHTALYWYRQSLGQGLEFLIYFQGNSAPDKSGLPSDRFSAERTGGSVSTLTIQRTQQEDSAVYLCASSLQTGAANYGYTFGSGTRLTVV.

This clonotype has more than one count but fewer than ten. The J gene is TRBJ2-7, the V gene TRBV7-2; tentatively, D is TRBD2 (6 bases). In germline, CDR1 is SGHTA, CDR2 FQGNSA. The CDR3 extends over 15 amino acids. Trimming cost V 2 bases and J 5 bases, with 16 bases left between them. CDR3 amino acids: CASSLWSTGSDEQYF. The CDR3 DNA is TGTGCCAGCAGCTTATGGTCTACCGGGAGCGACGAGCAGTACTTC. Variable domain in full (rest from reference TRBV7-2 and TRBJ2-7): GAGVSQSPSNKVTEKGKDVELRCDPISGHTALYWYRQSLGQGLEFLIYFQGNSAPDKSGLPSDRFSAERTGGSVSTLTIQRTQQEDSAVYLCASSLWSTGSDEQYFGPGTRLTVT.

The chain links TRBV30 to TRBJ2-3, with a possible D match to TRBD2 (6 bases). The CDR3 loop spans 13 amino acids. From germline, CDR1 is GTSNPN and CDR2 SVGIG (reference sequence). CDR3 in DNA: TGTGCTTTACAGCGCGGGGTTACAGATACGCAGTATTTT. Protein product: CALQRGVTDTQYF.

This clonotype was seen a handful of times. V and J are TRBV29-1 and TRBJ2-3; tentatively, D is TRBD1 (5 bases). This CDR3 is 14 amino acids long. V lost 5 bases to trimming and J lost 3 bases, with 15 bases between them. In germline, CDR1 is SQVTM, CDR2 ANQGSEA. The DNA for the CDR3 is TGCAGCGTTTCTGACAGCCGGAAAACAGATACGCAGTATTTT. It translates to CSVSDSRKTDTQYF.

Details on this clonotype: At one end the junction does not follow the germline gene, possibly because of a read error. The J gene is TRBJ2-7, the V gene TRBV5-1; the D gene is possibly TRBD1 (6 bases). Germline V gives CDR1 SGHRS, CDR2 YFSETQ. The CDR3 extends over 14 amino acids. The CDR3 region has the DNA TGCGCCAGCGGCTTGGTAGGGGGTCCCTACGAGCAGTACTTC. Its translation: CASGLVGGPYEQYF.

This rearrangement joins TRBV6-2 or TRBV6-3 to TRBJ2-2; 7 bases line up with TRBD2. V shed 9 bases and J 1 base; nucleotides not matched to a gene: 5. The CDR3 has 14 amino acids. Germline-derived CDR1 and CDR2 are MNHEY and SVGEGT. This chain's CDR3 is CASRQRENTGELFF. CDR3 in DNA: TGTGCCAGTCGCCAGCGGGAGAACACCGGGGAGCTGTTTTTT.

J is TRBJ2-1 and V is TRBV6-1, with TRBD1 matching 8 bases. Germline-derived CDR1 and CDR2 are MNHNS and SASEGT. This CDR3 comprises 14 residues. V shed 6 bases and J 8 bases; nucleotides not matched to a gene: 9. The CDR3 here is CASRDDRGWDEQFF. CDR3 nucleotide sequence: TGTGCCAGCAGGGATGACAGGGGCTGGGATGAGCAGTTCTTC.

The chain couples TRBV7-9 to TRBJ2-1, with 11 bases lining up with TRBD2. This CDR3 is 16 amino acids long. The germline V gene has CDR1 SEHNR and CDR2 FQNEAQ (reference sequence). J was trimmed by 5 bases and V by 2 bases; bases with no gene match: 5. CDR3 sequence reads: CASSLSATSGDNEQFF. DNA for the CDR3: TGTGCCAGCAGCTTATCGGCGACTAGCGGGGACAATGAGCAGTTCTTC.

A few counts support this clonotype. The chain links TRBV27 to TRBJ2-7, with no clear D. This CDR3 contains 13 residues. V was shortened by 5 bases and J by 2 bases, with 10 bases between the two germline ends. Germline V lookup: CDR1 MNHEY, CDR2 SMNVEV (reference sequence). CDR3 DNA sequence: TGTGCCAGCAGTGTGGGCCTCACCTACGAGCAGTACTTC. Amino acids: CASSVGLTYEQYF.

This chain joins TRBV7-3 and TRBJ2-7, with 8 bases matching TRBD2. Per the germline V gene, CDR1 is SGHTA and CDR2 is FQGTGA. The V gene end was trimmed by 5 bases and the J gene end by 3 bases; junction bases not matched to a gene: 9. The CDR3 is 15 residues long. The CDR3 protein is CASSEGVGGGYEQYF. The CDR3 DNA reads TGTGCCAGCAGCGAGGGAGTCGGGGGGGGCTACGAGCAGTACTTC.

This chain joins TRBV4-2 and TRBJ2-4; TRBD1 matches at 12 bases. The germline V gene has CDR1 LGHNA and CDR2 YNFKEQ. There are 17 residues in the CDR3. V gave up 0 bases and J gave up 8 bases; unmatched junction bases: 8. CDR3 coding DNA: TGTGCCAGCAGCCAAGAGCTGGGACAGGGGGCTTTAGACATTCAGTACTTC. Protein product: CASSQELGQGALDIQYF.

The CDR3: CASTIIRSPRSYGYTF. CDR3 in DNA: TGTGCCAGCACTATAATACGGAGCCCAAGGTCCTATGGCTACACCTTC. This sequence joins TRBV6-1 and TRBJ1-2, with D uncertain. V was shortened by 7 bases and J by 4 bases, with 22 bases between the two germline ends. This CDR3 contains 16 residues. Per the germline V gene, CDR1 is MNHNS and CDR2 is SASEGT.

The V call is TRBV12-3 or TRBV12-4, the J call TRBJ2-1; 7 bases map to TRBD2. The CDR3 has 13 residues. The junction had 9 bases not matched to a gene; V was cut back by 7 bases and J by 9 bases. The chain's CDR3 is CASKTSLVIEQFF. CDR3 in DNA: TGTGCCAGCAAGACTAGCCTGGTGATTGAGCAGTTCTTC.

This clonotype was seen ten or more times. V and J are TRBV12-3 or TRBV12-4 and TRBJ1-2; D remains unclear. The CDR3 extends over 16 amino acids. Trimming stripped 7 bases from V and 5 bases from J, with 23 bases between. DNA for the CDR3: TGTGCCAGCAACTCCCAGTCGGTCGGATCCTATTATGGCTACACCTTC. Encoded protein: CASNSQSVGSYYGYTF.

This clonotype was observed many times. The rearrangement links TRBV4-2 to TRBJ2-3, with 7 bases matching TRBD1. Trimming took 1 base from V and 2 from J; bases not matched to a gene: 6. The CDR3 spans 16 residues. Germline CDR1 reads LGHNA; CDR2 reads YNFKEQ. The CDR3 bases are TGTGCCAGCAGCCAAGGGAAGGGGGCTTACACAGATACGCAGTATTTT. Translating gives CASSQGKGAYTDTQYF.

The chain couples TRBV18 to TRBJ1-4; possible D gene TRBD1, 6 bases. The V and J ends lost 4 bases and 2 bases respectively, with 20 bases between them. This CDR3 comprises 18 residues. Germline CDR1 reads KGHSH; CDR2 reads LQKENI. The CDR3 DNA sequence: TGTGCCAGCTCACGGGGGAACCCGGTCGGACAGACTAATGAAAAACTGTTTTTT. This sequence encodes CASSRGNPVGQTNEKLFF.

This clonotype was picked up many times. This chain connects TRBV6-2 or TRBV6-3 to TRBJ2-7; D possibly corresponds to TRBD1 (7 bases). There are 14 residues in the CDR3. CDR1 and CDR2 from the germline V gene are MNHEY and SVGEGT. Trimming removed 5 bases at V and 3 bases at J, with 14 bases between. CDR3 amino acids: CASSLRQGLYEQYF. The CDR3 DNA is TGTGCCAGCAGTCTTCGACAGGGACTCTACGAGCAGTACTTC.

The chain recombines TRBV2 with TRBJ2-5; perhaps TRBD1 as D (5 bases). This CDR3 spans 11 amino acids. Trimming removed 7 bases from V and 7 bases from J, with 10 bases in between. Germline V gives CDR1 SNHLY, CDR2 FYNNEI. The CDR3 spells CASTGQGTQYF. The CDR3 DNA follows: TGTGCCAGCACGGGCCAGGGGACCCAGTACTTC.

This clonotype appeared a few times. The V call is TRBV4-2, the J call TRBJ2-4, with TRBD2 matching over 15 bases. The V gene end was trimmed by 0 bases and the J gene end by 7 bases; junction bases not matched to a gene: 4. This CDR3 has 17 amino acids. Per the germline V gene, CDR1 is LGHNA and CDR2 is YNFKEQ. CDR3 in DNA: TGTGCCAGCAGCCAAGAAGGGACTAGCGGGGGGTTCAACATTCAGTACTTC. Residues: CASSQEGTSGGFNIQYF.

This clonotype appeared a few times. The CDR3 bases are TGTGCCAGCAAGGCCACGGGACAGAGCAATCAGCCCCAGCATTTT. Translated, it gives CASKATGQSNQPQHF. V is TRBV6-2 or TRBV6-3 and J is TRBJ1-5; TRBD1 matches at 7 bases. Looked up from germline, CDR1 is MNHEY and CDR2 is SVGEGT. Trimming cost V 7 bases and J 1 base; bases outside gene matches: 7. This CDR3 is built from 15 residues.